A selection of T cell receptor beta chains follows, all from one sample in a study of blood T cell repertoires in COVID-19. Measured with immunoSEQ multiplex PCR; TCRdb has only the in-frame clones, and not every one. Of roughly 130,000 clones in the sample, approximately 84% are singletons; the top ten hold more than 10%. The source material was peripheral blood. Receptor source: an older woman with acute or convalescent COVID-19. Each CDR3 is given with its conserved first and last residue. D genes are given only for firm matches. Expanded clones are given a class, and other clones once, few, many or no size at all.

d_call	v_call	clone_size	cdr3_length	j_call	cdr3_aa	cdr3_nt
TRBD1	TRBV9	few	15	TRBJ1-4	CASSPGQATNEKLFF	TGTGCCAGCAGTCCTGGACAGGCAACTAATGAAAAACTGTTTTTT
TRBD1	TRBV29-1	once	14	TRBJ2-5	CSISEQGISETQYF	TGCAGCATATCTGAACAGGGGATTAGTGAGACCCAGTACTTC
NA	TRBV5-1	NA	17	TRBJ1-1	CASSTETGPDPITEAFF	TGCGCCAGCAGCACCGAGACAGGCCCCGACCCGATCACTGAAGCTTTCTTT
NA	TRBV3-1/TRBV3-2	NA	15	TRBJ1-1	CASSLRGNMNTEAFF	TGTGCCAGCAGCCTTCGGGGGAACATGAACACTGAAGCTTTCTTT
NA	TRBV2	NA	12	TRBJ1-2	CASRLNIDGYTF	TGTGCCAGCAGATTGAATATAGATGGCTACACCTTC
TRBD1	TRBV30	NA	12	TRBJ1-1	CAFDRVFTEAFF	TGTGCCTTTGACAGGGTATTCACTGAAGCTTTCTTT
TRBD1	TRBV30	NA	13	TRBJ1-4	CAWGTGSVEKLFF	TGTGCCTGGGGGACAGGGAGTGTTGAAAAACTGTTTTTT
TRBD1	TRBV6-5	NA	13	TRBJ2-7	CASSPDRVYEQYF	TGTGCCAGCAGTCCAGACAGGGTCTACGAGCAGTACTTC
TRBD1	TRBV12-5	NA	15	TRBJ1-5	CASGLPGTGYQPQHF	TGTGCTAGTGGTTTGCCCGGGACAGGGTATCAGCCCCAGCATTTT
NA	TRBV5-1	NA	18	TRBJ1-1	CASSLATQGSLGNTEAFF	TGCGCCAGCAGCTTGGCTACTCAGGGAAGCCTCGGGAACACTGAAGCTTTCTTT
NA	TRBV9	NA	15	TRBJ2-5	CASSAQRTVQETQYF	TGTGCCAGCAGCGCTCAGCGGACAGTCCAAGAGACCCAGTACTTC
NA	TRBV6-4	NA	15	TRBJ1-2	CASSDLQGRDYGYTF	TGTGCCAGCAGTGACCTCCAGGGTAGGGACTATGGCTACACCTTC
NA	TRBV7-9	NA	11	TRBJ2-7	CASSSNYEQYF	TGTGCCAGCAGCTCCAACTACGAGCAGTACTTC